This T cell receptor (beta chain) is from a study of monozygotic twins with inflammatory bowel disease. Study results and caveats: IBD patients exhibited fewer clonotypes shared with other individuals than healthy twins, particularly with disease activity. Compared with healthy co-twins, IBD patients showed reduced TCRbeta repertoire diversity by inverse Simpson.

TCRdb reanalyzed the 5' RACE reads, giving one entry per CDR3 protein sequence and no DNA. This sample's table reports some 440,000 distinct CDR3 sequences. Comment on this clonotype: Its antigen remains unknown.

The germline CDR1 and CDR2 sequences are KGHDR and SFDVKD. The CDR3 consists of 15 residues. This rearrangement joins TRBV24-1 to TRBJ1-4; TCRdb names TRBD1, which stays unverified in the absence of DNA. The receptor was derived from a human donor with ulcerative colitis or Crohn's disease, or a healthy co-twin of an affected twin (not recorded which). The material sequenced was blood. The CDR3 here is CATSGGTGEPEKLFF.